The 29 T cell receptor beta chains listed next were all sequenced from one sample in a study of metastatic and nonmetastatic thyroid tumors. With MiXCR, TCRdb reprocessed the PCR reads. The data contain approximately 79,000 clones, over 8.5% of them singletons. No patient received treatment before thyroid surgery. Sequencing was performed on blood. These receptors all come from a female donor with papillary thyroid cancer or a benign thyroid nodule (not recorded which). Some clones in this sample may be carry-over from other donors' samples.

Concerning this clone itself: A much more abundant neighbour one base away suggests this may be a read error. The rearrangement joins TRBV6-2 or TRBV6-3 to TRBJ2-5, with D possibly TRBD1 on 6 matching bases. The germline V and J ends were trimmed by 2 bases and 0 bases, with 16 bases remaining between them. The germline V gene encodes CDR1 MNHEY and CDR2 SVGEGT. The CDR3 is 17 residues long. In DNA form, the CDR3 reads TGTGCCAGCAGTTACGGAAGGGGGACGGCTAACCAAGAGACCCAGTACTTC. It is translated as CASSYGRGTANQETQYF.

In its sample, this clone was seen many times. V is TRBV15 and J is TRBJ2-3, with D tentatively TRBD1 (5 bases). Germline V gene lookup returns CDR1 LNHNV and CDR2 YYDKDF (reference sequence). This CDR3 is built from 15 residues. V lost 0 bases and J 7 bases, leaving 14 bases between the germline ends. The CDR3 sequence: CATSRDQLGEHTQYF. For the CDR3, the DNA is TGTGCCACCAGCAGAGATCAGCTAGGGGAACATACGCAGTATTTT.

This clone was detected many times. V and J are TRBV14 and TRBJ2-5, with 16 bases lining up with TRBD2. J gave up 4 bases and V 2 bases, and 10 bases lay outside the gene matches. The V gene's germline CDR1 is SGHDN and CDR2 FVKESK. This CDR3 is 19 amino acids long. CDR3: CASSQPPGLAGGHGETQYF. CDR3 DNA sequence: TGTGCCAGCAGCCAACCGCCGGGACTAGCGGGGGGGCACGGAGAGACCCAGTACTTC.

This clone was observed many times. This rearrangement joins TRBV5-4 to TRBJ2-5; no clear D gene. There are 15 residues in the CDR3. Trimming stripped 0 bases from V and 4 bases from J, with 13 bases between. From germline, CDR1 is SGHNT and CDR2 YYREEE (reference sequence). CDR3 sequence reads: CASSLEVGMGETQYF. In DNA, the CDR3 is TGTGCCAGCAGCTTGGAGGTTGGGATGGGAGAGACCCAGTACTTC.

This clone showed up many times. V and J are TRBV20-1 and TRBJ2-7; D unclear. V gave up 4 bases and J gave up 2 bases, with 15 bases separating them. The CDR3 is 14 amino acids. Germline lookup yields CDR1 DFQATT and CDR2 SNEGSKA (reference sequence). The CDR3: CSAKTPARTYEQYF. The CDR3 DNA reads as TGCAGTGCTAAAACGCCAGCCCGGACCTACGAGCAGTACTTC.

This clone was seen many times. V usage is TRBV5-6 and J usage is TRBJ2-2; D is undetermined. CDR3 length equals 11 residues. V shed 2 bases and J shed 6 bases, with 2 bases lying between them. Germline values: CDR1 SGHDT, CDR2 YYEEEE. For the CDR3, the DNA is TGTGCCAGCAGCTTAGCCGGGGAGCTGTTTTTT. It codes for CASSLAGELFF.

This clone has only a few counts. The V and J genes are TRBV28 and TRBJ1-1, with 11 nucleotides matching TRBD1. Per germline, CDR1 MDHEN and CDR2 SYDVKM. This CDR3 has 16 amino acids. V shed 3 bases, J shed 5 bases, and the junction held 8 bases outside the gene matches. CDR3 in amino acids: CASSFGTGGMRTEAFF. For the CDR3, the DNA is TGTGCCAGCAGTTTCGGGACAGGGGGGATGAGGACTGAAGCTTTCTTT.

This clone was seen at least ten times. V and J are TRBV5-1 and TRBJ2-1; 7 nucleotides agree with TRBD1. Looked up from germline, CDR1 is SGHRS and CDR2 is YFSETQ. This CDR3 contains 15 residues. The trim removed 5 bases at V and 7 bases at J, leaving 12 bases unmatched. CDR3 DNA sequence: TGCGCCAGCAGATCGGACAGGACCAAAGGGAATGAGCAGTTCTTC. It translates to CASRSDRTKGNEQFF.

This clone was seen a handful of times. The chain joins TRBV25-1 to TRBJ2-1, with D tentatively TRBD1 or TRBD2 (5 bases each). The CDR3 sequence is 16 residues long. Trimming stripped 6 bases from V and 6 bases from J, with 21 bases between. Germline lookup yields CDR1 MGHDK and CDR2 SYGVNS. The CDR3 protein is CASSGIRQTPTNEQFF. As DNA, the CDR3 is TGTGCCAGCAGCGGGATCAGACAGACACCCACCAATGAGCAGTTCTTC.

Many counts were recorded for this clone. The rearrangement links TRBV28 to TRBJ2-1, with D hard to call. Germline V gene sequence: CDR1 MDHEN, CDR2 SYDVKM. Trimming shortened V by 4 bases and J by 7 bases, and 8 bases separated the two germline ends. This CDR3 spans 12 amino acids. The CDR3 reads CASSSSRNEQFF. Written as DNA, the CDR3 is TGTGCCAGCAGTTCAAGTAGGAATGAGCAGTTCTTC.

At least ten counts were recorded for this clone. This sample includes further DNA sequences coding for the same CDR3. The chain couples TRBV12-3 or TRBV12-4 to TRBJ2-3, with D tentatively TRBD2 (5 bases). V was clipped by 3 bases and J by 9 bases, with 10 bases between them. The CDR3 sequence is 12 residues long. The CDR3 sequence is CASSFSGATQYF. CDR3 nucleotides: TGTGCCAGCAGTTTCAGCGGCGCGACGCAGTATTTT.

This clone was counted only a few times. A clone one base away is much larger, so this may be a read error. The same CDR3 is also encoded by other DNA sequences in this sample. V usage is TRBV10-3 and J usage is TRBJ2-3, with 8 bases fitting TRBD2. The CDR3 covers 13 residues. Germline-derived CDR1 and CDR2 are ENHRY and SYGVKD. The CDR3 region is CAIRGGGTDTQYF. CDR3 DNA: TGTGCCATCCGGGGGGGAGGCACGGATACGCAGTATTTT.

By frequency in the sample, this clone is medium-sized. The CDR3 DNA reads TGCAGTGCTAGAGATGTGGGGGGACTAGCGAACGAGCAGTACTTC. It specifies CSARDVGGLANEQYF. The J gene is TRBJ2-7, the V gene TRBV20-1, with 10 bases matching TRBD2. CDR3 length equals 15 residues. With V trimmed by 0 bases and J by 5 bases, 7 bases remained unmatched. Germline V lookup: CDR1 DFQATT, CDR2 SNEGSKA (reference sequence).

This clone was counted ten times or more. Other DNA sequences in the sample encode the same CDR3. The chain links TRBV27 to TRBJ2-5, with D perhaps given as TRBD1 or TRBD2 (5 bases each). The CDR3 is made up of 13 amino acids. The germline CDR1 and CDR2 sequences are MNHEY and SMNVEV (reference sequence). V was cut by 8 bases and J by 8 bases, with 18 bases left in between. The CDR3 region is CASSARGRETQYF. DNA for the CDR3: TGTGCCAGCTCTGCCCGGGGCCGAGAAACCCAGTACTTC.

This clone was observed at least ten times. The rearrangement uses TRBV18 and TRBJ2-3; D is unresolved. There are 15 residues in the CDR3. The germline V and J ends were trimmed by 2 bases and 5 bases, with 14 bases remaining between them. Germline CDR1 and CDR2: KGHSH and LQKENI. DNA of the CDR3: TGTGCCAGCTCACCAAAGCAGGCTTCACAAGATACGCAGTATTTT. Its protein product is CASSPKQASQDTQYF. The full variable domain, its missing parts supplied by reference TRBV18 and TRBJ2-3, is NAGVMQNPRHLVRRRGQEARLRCSPMKGHSHVYWYRQLPEEGLKFMVYLQKENIIDESGMPKERFSAEFPKEGPSILRIQQVVRGDSAAYFCASSPKQASQDTQYFGPGTRLTVL.

This clone was picked up many times. The chain is built from TRBV7-2 and TRBJ2-7, with D hard to call. Trimming removed 2 bases at V and 3 bases at J, with 8 bases between. This CDR3 spans 13 amino acids. The germline V gene encodes CDR1 SGHTA and CDR2 FQGNSA. The CDR3 sequence: CASSLRALYEQYF. Here the CDR3 DNA reads TGTGCCAGCAGCTTAAGGGCGCTCTACGAGCAGTACTTC.

In its sample, this clone was seen once. The CDR3 coding sequence is TGCGCCAGCAGCTTGGTACCCTACGAGCAGTACTTC. It specifies CASSLVPYEQYF. The chain employs TRBV5-1 and TRBJ2-7; D remains ambiguous. From germline, CDR1 is SGHRS and CDR2 YFSETQ. The V end was cut by 0 bases, the J end by 2 bases, with 3 bases between. The CDR3 runs 12 residues.

This clone was recorded at least ten times. This rearrangement joins TRBV6-1 to TRBJ2-7; D is unresolved. Germline lookup yields CDR1 MNHNS and CDR2 SASEGT. The CDR3 runs to 13 residues. V was pared by 6 bases and J by 0 bases, with 9 bases between. CDR3 sequence: CASRLGPSYEQYF. CDR3 nucleotides: TGTGCCAGCAGACTCGGGCCCTCCTACGAGCAGTACTTC.

This clone was seen ten or more times. The chain recombines TRBV5-4 with TRBJ2-3; the D gene is possibly TRBD2 (7 bases). Trimming took off 4 bases at V and 2 bases at J, with 11 bases between the two ends. The CDR3 has 14 residues. From germline, CDR1 is SGHNT and CDR2 YYREEE (reference sequence). As DNA, the CDR3 is TGTGCCAGCAGCAGGGGGGGCCCCACAGATACGCAGTATTTT. This codes for CASSRGGPTDTQYF.

This clone was found many times. The gene calls are TRBV7-9 and TRBJ2-1; 7 nucleotides agree with TRBD2. Germline CDR1 reads SEHNR; CDR2 reads FQNEAQ (reference sequence). V dropped 5 bases and J dropped 15; count of bases not matched to a gene: 13. CDR3 length: 13 amino acids. This CDR3 reads CASSRDHRDYWFF. CDR3 sequence (DNA): TGTGCCAGCAGCCGAGATCACCGGGACTATTGGTTCTTC.

The CDR3 bases are TGTGCCACCAGCAGAGTCTCCAGGGTTGGAAAAAGCATACAGGAGACCCAGTACTTC. The encoded protein is CATSRVSRVGKSIQETQYF. V is TRBV15 and J is TRBJ2-5; a weak D match, TRBD1 (5 bases). CDR3 length: 19 residues. Germline V gene data show CDR1 as LNHNV and CDR2 as YYDKDF (reference sequence). V lost 1 base and J 5 bases, leaving 26 bases between the germline ends.

Only a few counts were recorded for this clone. The V and J genes are TRBV5-1 and TRBJ1-1, with a tentative D call TRBD1 (5 bases). The germline V and J ends were trimmed by 2 bases and 1 base, with 15 bases remaining between them. Germline values: CDR1 SGHRS, CDR2 YFSETQ. The CDR3 sequence is 16 residues long. The CDR3 reads CASSFSYIGQNTEAFF. The CDR3 region has the DNA TGCGCCAGCAGCTTCAGCTACATCGGACAGAACACTGAAGCTTTCTTT.

This clone was picked up many times. V usage is TRBV13 and J usage is TRBJ2-3, with 11 bases matching TRBD2. In germline, CDR1 is PRHDT, CDR2 FYEKMQ (reference sequence). This CDR3 has 16 residues. V gave up 5 bases and J gave up 1 base; unmatched junction bases: 5. The CDR3 DNA follows: TGTGCCAGCAGCACCTCGACTAGCGGGGGCACAGATACGCAGTATTTT. As protein: CASSTSTSGGTDTQYF.

This clone was observed a few times. V is TRBV2 and J is TRBJ1-2; unclear D gene. This CDR3 region has 12 residues. Trimming stripped 8 bases from V and 2 bases from J, with 9 bases between. Germline CDR1 and CDR2: SNHLY and FYNNEI. The CDR3 DNA is TGTGCCAGCGGGCAATTGAACTATGGCTACACCTTC. This codes for CASGQLNYGYTF.

This clone was recorded at least ten times. The V gene is TRBV7-3, the J gene TRBJ1-4; 8 nucleotides agree with TRBD1. Germline-derived CDR1 and CDR2 are SGHTA and FQGTGA. The J segment lost 0 bases and the V segment lost 5 bases, leaving 8 bases of the junction unmatched. CDR3 length: 17 amino acids. As DNA, the CDR3 is TGTGCCAGCAGCACCAGGGACAGGATTACAACTAATGAAAAACTGTTTTTT. This sequence encodes CASSTRDRITTNEKLFF.

This rearrangement joins TRBV3-1 to TRBJ2-1; D gene unclear. V lost 1 base and J 0 bases, leaving 13 bases between the germline ends. This CDR3 is built from 17 residues. From germline, CDR1 is LGHDT and CDR2 YNNKEL (reference sequence). CDR3 in DNA: TGTGCCAGCAGCCAAGGGATAGTCATCAGCTCCTACAATGAGCAGTTCTTC. It is translated as CASSQGIVISSYNEQFF.

The V call is TRBV28, the J call TRBJ2-7; TRBD1 might be the D (5 bases). There are 14 residues in the CDR3. Per germline, CDR1 MDHEN and CDR2 SYDVKM. Trimming shortened V by 5 bases and J by 0 bases, and 11 bases separated the two germline ends. This CDR3 is CASSRTCLSYEQYF. CDR3 in DNA: TGTGCCAGCAGTCGGACATGTCTCTCCTACGAGCAGTACTTC.

The table lists this clone with a few counts. The rearrangement uses TRBV20-1 and TRBJ2-2; maybe TRBD2 (5 bases). Germline CDR1 is DFQATT and CDR2 is SNEGSKA (reference sequence). The V gene lost 2 bases and the J gene lost 6 bases, with 7 bases spanning the gap. CDR3 length: 12 residues. The CDR3 spells CSARLGAGELFF. In nucleotides, the CDR3 is TGCAGTGCTAGACTCGGGGCCGGGGAGCTGTTTTTT.

This clone was found many times. This rearrangement joins TRBV3-1 to TRBJ1-1, with D maybe TRBD1 (5 bases). Germline V gene data show CDR1 as LGHDT and CDR2 as YNNKEL (reference sequence). V dropped 3 bases and J dropped 8 bases, with 16 bases sitting between them. This CDR3 has 14 residues. CDR3 coding DNA: TGTGCCAGCAGCCAGGGACTCTACAAGGGGGAAGCTTTCTTT. This sequence encodes CASSQGLYKGEAFF.